One and the same sample provided the 15 T cell receptor beta chains below, sequenced in a study of CD8 T cells in ankylosing spondylitis (dated by TCRdb to about 2017). Receptors were amplified or captured by 5' RACE. Sequenced using an Illumina HiSeq 2500. Using fastp at Q25 and MiXCR, TCRdb reprocessed the public reads and kept productive beta chains. CDR3 protein duplicates are merged, each entry listing the most common genes and DNA. Present in this sample are some 240,000 distinct CDR3 sequences, more than 15% of which were seen just once. The ten largest clonotypes hold around 33% of the sample. Sequenced: blood, either unsorted or a sorted T cell fraction (not recorded which). Every receptor here comes from a male donor with ankylosing spondylitis or in good health (not recorded which).

The chain is built from TRBV5-1 and TRBJ2-1; tentative D call: TRBD2 (5 bases). Trimming left V 0 bases short and J 8 bases short, with 15 bases between. This CDR3 contains 15 residues. Germline CDR1 SGHRS, CDR2 YFSETQ. The CDR3 is CASSLAPAAGYEQFF. The CDR3 bases are TGCGCCAGCAGCTTGGCTCCAGCGGCTGGCTATGAGCAGTTCTTC.

This clonotype was counted many times. The chain employs TRBV11-2 and TRBJ1-1; 7 bases are shared with TRBD1. Looked up from germline, CDR1 is SGHAT and CDR2 is FQNNGV. The CDR3 contains 15 residues. The V gene end was trimmed by 5 bases and the J gene end by 0 bases; junction bases not matched to a gene: 6. The CDR3 here is CASSDGQVLNTEAFF. For the CDR3, the DNA is TGTGCCAGCAGCGACGGACAGGTATTGAACACTGAAGCTTTCTTT.

The chain joins TRBV3-1 to TRBJ2-1, with TRBD1 matching 12 bases. The CDR3 is 16 residues long. Germline CDR1 LGHDT, CDR2 YNNKEL (reference sequence). Trimming cost V 4 bases and J 10 bases; bases outside gene matches: 11. In DNA form, the CDR3 reads TGTGCCAGCAGCCTGCTCCGGGACAGGGGGCTATGGGAGCAGTTCTTC. It is translated as CASSLLRDRGLWEQFF.

This clonotype showed up just a few times. V is TRBV5-1 and J is TRBJ2-3, with D perhaps matching TRBD2 (5 bases). The germline CDR1 and CDR2 sequences are SGHRS and YFSETQ. The CDR3 is 14 residues long. V was pared by 0 bases and J by 5 bases, with 10 bases between. The CDR3 DNA reads TGCGCCAGCAGCTTGGTACCCGCGGGAGATACGCAGTATTTT. Its protein is CASSLVPAGDTQYF.

This clonotype was counted only a few times. An end of the junction differs from the germline gene, which may be a read error. The chain joins TRBV14 to TRBJ2-1; 10 bases are a match to TRBD2. The CDR3 has 16 residues. In germline, CDR1 is SGHDN, CDR2 FVKESK. The CDR3 reads CASSQDRTLAGEPKTF. CDR3 nucleotides: TGTGCCAGCAGCCAAGATAGGACCCTAGCGGGAGAGCCTAAAACCTTC.

The chain employs TRBV5-6 and TRBJ2-1, with D perhaps matching TRBD2 (7 bases). The CDR3 length is 14 residues. The germline gives CDR1 SGHDT, CDR2 YYEEEE. With 4 bases removed from V and 8 bases from J, the gap between germline ends came to 16 bases. CDR3 DNA sequence: TGTGCCAGCAGCGGCGGGGGCGGAATCCATGAGCAGTTCTTC. Translated: CASSGGGGIHEQFF.

Concerning this clonotype itself: The junction shows a germline mismatch at one end, possibly a read error. The gene calls are TRBV4-1 and TRBJ2-1; 10 bases align to TRBD2. Germline V gene sequence: CDR1 MGHRA, CDR2 YSYEKL. The CDR3 is 16 amino acids. The CDR3 DNA reads TGCGCCAGCAGCCAAGCTAGCGGGAGCTTCCGAAATGAGCAGATCTTC. This translates into CASSQASGSFRNEQIF.

This chain links TRBV7-3 with TRBJ2-1; TRBD2 agrees at 10 bases. V lost 5 bases and J lost 5; bases outside the gene matches: 9. This CDR3 has 16 residues. Looked up from germline, CDR1 is SGHTA and CDR2 is FQGTGA. The CDR3 DNA is TGTGCCAGCAGCCTTGGACTAGCGGAGACAAACAATGAGCAGTTCTTC. It encodes CASSLGLAETNNEQFF. The whole variable domain, remainder taken from reference TRBV7-3 and TRBJ2-1, is GAGVSQTPSNKVTEKGKYVELRCDPISGHTALYWYRQSLGQGPEFLIYFQGTGAADDSGLPNDRFFAVRPEGSVSTLKIQRTERGDSAVYLCASSLGLAETNNEQFFGPGTRLTVL.

This chain uses TRBV7-3 with TRBJ2-1; 10 positions agree with TRBD1. V lost 5 bases, J lost 5 bases, and 6 bases stayed unmatched. Germline CDR1 reads SGHTA; CDR2 reads FQGTGA. The CDR3 has 15 amino acids. DNA of the CDR3: TGTGCCAGCAGCCCCGGGACAGGGGTAAACAATGAGCAGTTCTTC. This codes for CASSPGTGVNNEQFF.

The rearrangement uses TRBV27 and TRBJ2-7, with 7 bases matching TRBD1. CDR1 is MNHEY, CDR2 SMNVEV, per germline (reference sequence). The CDR3 has 16 amino acids. V lost 6 bases, J lost 2 bases, and 13 bases stayed unmatched. DNA for the CDR3: TGTGCCAGCAGCCACCTGACAGGGTTGGGGCCCTACGAGCAGTACTTC. Translation: CASSHLTGLGPYEQYF.

Note on this clonotype: Because the CDR3 is missing its conserved closing phenylalanine or tryptophan, this is likely a read error. This chain uses TRBV4-1 with TRBJ2-3, with a weak D call TRBD2 (6 bases). This CDR3 comprises 16 residues. Deletions cut 6 bases from V and 0 bases from J, with 16 bases between. Germline V gene data show CDR1 as MGHRA and CDR2 as YSYEKL. The CDR3 loop is CASRILEGTSTDTQYI. The CDR3 nucleotides read TGCGCCAGCAGGATACTAGAGGGGACTAGCACAGATACGCAGTATATT.

This clonotype has only a few counts. This chain uses TRBV12-3 or TRBV12-4 with TRBJ2-2; possibly TRBD1 for D (5 bases). The CDR3 covers 13 residues. V shed 6 bases and J shed 6 bases, with 11 bases lying between them. DNA for the CDR3: TGTGCCAGCAGAGACAGCCTTGCCGGGGAGCTGTTTTTT. Translation: CASRDSLAGELFF.

The V and J genes are TRBV27 and TRBJ2-1, with TRBD1 matching 8 bases. With V trimmed by 7 bases and J by 9 bases, 5 bases remained unmatched. The CDR3 has 12 amino acids. Germline V gene data show CDR1 as MNHEY and CDR2 as SMNVEV (reference sequence). CDR3 sequence reads: CASTAGGFEQFF. The CDR3 bases are TGTGCCAGCACCGCAGGGGGCTTTGAGCAGTTCTTC.

The chain carries TRBV3-1 and TRBJ2-1, with 13 bases identical to TRBD2. This CDR3 has 16 amino acids. Trimming took 6 bases from V and 7 from J; bases not matched to a gene: 9. CDR1 is LGHDT, CDR2 YNNKEL, per germline (reference sequence). Here the CDR3 reads CASRPAGTSGINEQFF. Written as DNA, the CDR3 is TGTGCCAGCAGACCGGCTGGGACTAGCGGGATAAATGAGCAGTTCTTC.

The J gene is TRBJ2-3, the V gene TRBV12-3 or TRBV12-4; 9 bases match TRBD2. J lost 0 bases, V lost 3 bases, and 10 bases had no gene match. This CDR3 comprises 18 residues. The CDR3 here is CASSFSLAGLSSTDTQYF. In nucleotides, the CDR3 is TGTGCCAGCAGTTTTAGCCTAGCGGGACTTAGTAGCACAGATACGCAGTATTTT.